Below, 31 T cell receptor beta chains from the same sample are listed, as sequenced in a study of post-analysis software for immune sequencing data. Prepared TCR beta cDNA libraries contained unique molecular identifiers. One entry per CDR3 protein, called by TCRdb with MiXCR from the PCR reads. The sample lists about 820,000 distinct CDR3 sequences, roughly 50% seen once, with approximately 4.3% in the top ten. Overall study results and limits: Patients used several TRBV segments, including TRBV5-6, TRBV5-1 and TRBV20-1, more often than controls.

For these TCRs, the target antigens are not known. Material for sequencing was blood. Source of these receptors: a girl between 5 and 17 years old with multiple sclerosis.

The chain couples TRBV11-2 to TRBJ2-7; 8 bases are shared with TRBD1. With V trimmed by 0 bases and J by 3 bases, 4 bases remained unmatched. Germline CDR1 reads SGHAT; CDR2 reads FQNNGV. The CDR3 spans 15 residues. CDR3 sequence: CASSLDRTGNYEQYF. CDR3 in DNA: TGTGCCAGCAGCTTAGATCGGACAGGGAACTACGAGCAGTACTTC.

This chain joins TRBV10-3 and TRBJ2-1; the match to TRBD2 covers 10 bases. In germline, CDR1 is ENHRY, CDR2 SYGVKD. Trimming removed 7 bases from V and 0 bases from J; junction bases left unmatched: 6. The CDR3 length is 16 residues. The CDR3 DNA reads as TGTGCCATCACGGCTAGCGGGGGAGGCTCCTACAATGAGCAGTTCTTC. It translates to CAITASGGGSYNEQFF.

There are a few counts of this clonotype. The CDR3 bases are TGTGCCAGCAGCAAGGCATCGGACAGCGTATATGGCTACACCTTC. Protein: CASSKASDSVYGYTF. The rearrangement joins TRBV5-4 to TRBJ1-2, with a possible D match to TRBD1 (6 bases). The germline V gene has CDR1 SGHNT and CDR2 YYREEE (reference sequence). V was trimmed by 4 bases and J by 5 bases, leaving 18 bases between them. The CDR3 extends over 15 amino acids.

This chain uses TRBV20-1 with TRBJ2-5, with unresolved D. The closer fit of TRBJ2-7 to the DNA end suggests the J call may be wrong. The CDR3 totals 13 residues. The V gene's germline CDR1 is DFQATT and CDR2 SNEGSKA (reference sequence). CDR3 coding DNA: TGCAGTGCCCCAACGTTGGGTCACGTCGAGCAGTACTTC. Protein: CSAPTLGHVEQYF.

The chain has TRBV5-1 and TRBJ2-7; D unclear. Germline V gene data show CDR1 as SGHRS and CDR2 as YFSETQ. Trimming shortened V by 0 bases and J by 5 bases, and 12 bases separated the two germline ends. CDR3 size: 14 residues. CDR3 residues: CASSLAPLPDEQYF. DNA for the CDR3: TGCGCCAGCAGCTTGGCCCCCCTACCTGACGAGCAGTACTTC.

This clonotype was counted a few times. The V call is TRBV12-3 or TRBV12-4, the J call TRBJ2-5; 14 bases fit TRBD2. V dropped 5 bases and J dropped 2; count of bases not matched to a gene: 4. This CDR3 has 16 residues. The DNA of the CDR3 is TGTGCCAGCAGTCTATGGACTAGCGGGAGGCAAGAGACCCAGTACTTC. Protein sequence: CASSLWTSGRQETQYF.

The V call is TRBV5-1, the J call TRBJ2-5; D unclear. The tail of the sequence fits TRBJ2-7 better, so the J call may be wrong. This CDR3 is 13 amino acids long. Germline V gene data show CDR1 as SGHRS and CDR2 as YFSETQ. The CDR3 DNA reads as TGCGCCAGCAGCTTGAGGCGGCACTACGAGCAGTACTTC. Protein product: CASSLRRHYEQYF.

The V and J genes are TRBV20-1 and TRBJ2-3; TRBD2 aligns across 16 bases. Looked up from germline, CDR1 is DFQATT and CDR2 is SNEGSKA (reference sequence). Trimming removed 3 bases from V and 4 bases from J; junction bases left unmatched: 4. The CDR3 runs 16 residues. As DNA, the CDR3 is TGCAGTGCTAGTGGGACTAGCGGGGGGGCAGCAGATACGCAGTATTTT. It is translated as CSASGTSGGAADTQYF.

V gene TRBV12-3 or TRBV12-4 combines with J gene TRBJ1-1, with TRBD1 as a possible D gene (5 bases). Between the trimmed V and J ends, which lost 6 bases and 4 bases, there was a span of 12 bases. The CDR3 runs to 13 residues. The chain's CDR3 is CASSRGPSTEAFF. The CDR3 region has the DNA TGTGCCAGCAGCCGGGGCCCTAGCACTGAAGCTTTCTTT.

This chain connects TRBV4-1 to TRBJ1-2, with unresolved D. Trimming stripped 2 bases from V and 3 bases from J, with 10 bases between. This CDR3 is 14 amino acids long. CDR1 and CDR2 from the germline V gene are MGHRA and YSYEKL. CDR3 sequence: CASSQSSGYYGYTF. CDR3 in DNA: TGCGCCAGCAGCCAATCCTCCGGGTACTATGGCTACACCTTC.

The chain links TRBV7-9 to TRBJ2-1, with D unclear. The CDR3 runs 15 residues. Trimming cost V 4 bases and J 8 bases, with 18 bases left between them. Germline loops: CDR1 SEHNR, CDR2 FQNEAQ (reference sequence). This chain's CDR3 is CASSSLNEAPYEQFF. The DNA of the CDR3 is TGTGCCAGCAGCTCACTTAATGAAGCCCCGTATGAGCAGTTCTTC.

This rearrangement joins TRBV6-1 to TRBJ1-1; D possibly corresponds to TRBD1 (6 bases). Germline CDR1 and CDR2: MNHNS and SASEGT. Trimming pared 6 bases from V and 4 bases from J, leaving 12 bases between. CDR3 size: 13 residues. The CDR3 sequence: CASRTIRGTEAFF. The CDR3, as DNA: TGTGCCAGCAGGACGATCAGGGGCACTGAAGCTTTCTTT.

The chain carries TRBV29-1 and TRBJ1-2; the D is unclear. CDR1 and CDR2 (germline): SQVTM, ANQGSEA. The CDR3 sequence is 15 residues long. Trimming removed 3 bases at V and 6 bases at J, with 20 bases between. CDR3 nucleotides: TGCAGCGTTGACGACCCGCACTCAAGCGACCATGGCTACACCTTC. Its translation: CSVDDPHSSDHGYTF.

The rearrangement links TRBV20-1 to TRBJ1-5; the D gene is possibly TRBD1 (6 bases). The CDR3 contains 15 residues. V shed 6 bases and J shed 0 bases, with 15 bases lying between them. Germline V gene lookup returns CDR1 DFQATT and CDR2 SNEGSKA (reference sequence). The CDR3 nucleotides are TGCAGTGCCGAGGACAGCTACCTTAGCAATCAGCCCCAGCATTTT. Its translation is CSAEDSYLSNQPQHF.

This sequence joins TRBV5-1 and TRBJ2-4, with D perhaps TRBD1 or TRBD2 (7 bases each). The tail of the sequence fits TRBJ2-7 better, so the J call may be wrong. CDR1 SGHRS and CDR2 YFSETQ come from the germline V gene. The CDR3 has 14 amino acids. The CDR3 nucleotides read TGCGCCAGCAGGGGAGGGGACAGTTCCTACGAGCAGTACTTC. The encoded protein is CASRGGDSSYEQYF.

Details on this clonotype: Compared with germline, one end of the junction differs, possibly owing to a read error. This sequence joins TRBV7-9 and TRBJ2-7, with TRBD1 identical over 9 bases. Looked up from germline, CDR1 is SEHNR and CDR2 is FQNEAQ (reference sequence). The CDR3 is 16 residues long. CDR3 protein: CASSLDPGQGSYERYF. The CDR3 DNA is TGTGCCAGCAGCTTAGATCCGGGACAGGGTTCCTACGAGCGGTACTTC.

V is TRBV20-1 and J is TRBJ2-1; 10 nucleotides line up with TRBD2. The ends lost 2 bases at V and 6 bases at J; junction bases unmatched: 7. This CDR3 is 15 amino acids long. CDR1 and CDR2 (germline): DFQATT, SNEGSKA (reference sequence). The chain's CDR3 is CSARQSGRAFNEQFF. DNA of the CDR3: TGCAGTGCTAGACAGAGCGGGAGGGCTTTCAATGAGCAGTTCTTC.

This clonotype was recorded only once. The V gene is TRBV29-1, the J gene TRBJ1-2, with 10 nucleotides matching TRBD1. Germline-derived CDR1 and CDR2 are SQVTM and ANQGSEA. The CDR3 loop spans 14 amino acids. J lost 7 bases, V lost 4 bases, and 9 bases had no gene match. The CDR3 region is CSVVKGQGTGGYTF. CDR3 bases: TGCAGCGTTGTTAAGGGACAGGGGACAGGTGGCTACACCTTC.

Many counts were recorded for this clonotype. The genes are TRBV5-5 and TRBJ2-3; no firm D call. The CDR3 sequence is 17 residues long. V was pared by 4 bases and J by 4 bases, with 22 bases between. The germline gives CDR1 SGHKS, CDR2 YYEKEE (reference sequence). The CDR3, as DNA: TGTGCCAGCAGCCCACACTCCGGGCCCCTAATAGCAGATACGCAGTATTTT. Translated: CASSPHSGPLIADTQYF.

The gene calls are TRBV9 and TRBJ2-1, with a weak D call TRBD2 (5 bases). V gave up 5 bases and J gave up 0 bases, with 12 bases separating them. Germline V gene data show CDR1 as SGDLS and CDR2 as YYNGEE. The CDR3 loop spans 15 amino acids. The CDR3 region is CASSAGSRSYNEQFF. Here the CDR3 DNA reads TGTGCCAGCAGTGCGGGTTCCCGCTCCTACAATGAGCAGTTCTTC.

CDR3 region: CSIPSGRSLYNEQFF. For the CDR3, the DNA is TGCAGCATCCCTAGCGGGAGGAGCTTGTACAATGAGCAGTTCTTC. This chain links TRBV20-1 with TRBJ2-1; the match to TRBD2 covers 11 bases. The CDR3 runs to 15 residues. Germline values: CDR1 DFQATT, CDR2 SNEGSKA (reference sequence).

This clonotype was seen more than once but under ten times. No DNA is shown, since the ends of the CDR3 on it are uncertain; the CDR3 is the one TCRdb lists. The chain employs TRBV6-2 or TRBV6-3 and TRBJ1-2; the D call TRBD1 from the table was never checked on the DNA. The germline gives CDR1 MNHEY, CDR2 SVGEGT. A total of 17 residues make up the CDR3, ends included. The CDR3: CASSSSGQGSRIYGYTF.

This clonotype was seen a handful of times. As DNA, the CDR3 is TGTGCCAGCAGCGCTGCCTGGCATGAGCAGTTCTTC. Translation: CASSAAWHEQFF. The rearrangement uses TRBV7-3 and TRBJ2-1; D gene unclear. The CDR3 totals 12 residues. The germline V and J ends were trimmed by 5 bases and 8 bases, with 10 bases remaining between them. In germline, CDR1 is SGHTA, CDR2 FQGTGA.

This chain uses TRBV12-3 or TRBV12-4 with TRBJ1-2; 10 positions match TRBD1. This CDR3 has 15 residues. The J segment lost 4 bases and the V segment lost 3 bases, leaving 5 bases of the junction unmatched. The CDR3 DNA sequence: TGTGCCAGCAGTTTGGGACAGGGGACCCGCTATGGCTACACCTTC. This sequence encodes CASSLGQGTRYGYTF.

V usage is TRBV7-9 and J usage is TRBJ2-1; D gene uncertain. The CDR3 consists of 15 residues. Germline V gene sequence: CDR1 SEHNR, CDR2 FQNEAQ (reference sequence). Trimming cost V 5 bases and J 4 bases, with 15 bases left between them. The CDR3 sequence is CASSPRSTEYNEQFF. The CDR3 DNA sequence: TGTGCCAGCAGCCCCAGGTCGACGGAATACAATGAGCAGTTCTTC.

This clonotype was seen a handful of times. The V and J genes are TRBV9 and TRBJ2-2, with a possible D match to TRBD2 (6 bases). The CDR3 length is 14 residues. The V gene's germline CDR1 is SGDLS and CDR2 YYNGEE. The V gene lost 5 bases and the J gene lost 2 bases, with 10 bases spanning the gap. As DNA, the CDR3 is TGTGCCAGCAGGGCTAGCGTAAACACCGGGGAGCTGTTTTTT. It yields the protein CASRASVNTGELFF.

This rearrangement joins TRBV12-3 or TRBV12-4 to TRBJ2-1, with D unresolved. The CDR3 runs 16 residues. V lost 3 bases to trimming and J lost 0 bases, with 12 bases between them. The DNA for the CDR3 is TGTGCCAGCAGTTTCGGTGGGATAGGCTCCTACAATGAGCAGTTCTTC. As protein: CASSFGGIGSYNEQFF.

The chain joins TRBV12-3 or TRBV12-4 to TRBJ2-7; tentatively, D is TRBD1 or TRBD2 (5 bases each). The length of the CDR3 is 14 residues. V was shortened by 4 bases and J by 2 bases, with 12 bases between the two germline ends. This CDR3 is CASSSGALAYEQYF. DNA for the CDR3: TGTGCCAGCAGTTCCGGGGCTCTCGCCTACGAGCAGTACTTC.

The chain is built from TRBV10-3 and TRBJ2-1, with D possibly TRBD1 on 6 matching bases. The CDR3 contains 16 residues. Trimming took 6 bases from V and 4 from J, leaving 19 bases between them. Germline assignment: CDR1 ENHRY and CDR2 SYGVKD. CDR3 region: CAISDTRKGVYNEQFF. The CDR3 DNA sequence: TGTGCCATCAGCGACACCAGGAAGGGGGTATACAATGAGCAGTTCTTC.

V and J are TRBV10-2 and TRBJ2-7; the match to TRBD1 covers 10 bases. The CDR3 is 14 amino acids. CDR1 is WSHSY, CDR2 SAAADI, per germline. Unmatched junction bases numbered 3, after V lost 3 bases and J lost 4 bases. The CDR3 reads CASSDSGQGYEQYF. The CDR3 DNA sequence: TGCGCCAGCAGTGACTCGGGACAGGGGTACGAGCAGTACTTC.

This sequence joins TRBV6-6 and TRBJ2-7; D is possibly TRBD2 (6 bases). This CDR3 region has 13 residues. Germline loops: CDR1 MNHNY, CDR2 SVGAGI (reference sequence). V lost 6 bases and J lost 5, with 14 bases in between. The CDR3 reads CASSQAAGHEQYF. CDR3 in DNA: TGTGCCAGCAGCCAAGCGGCGGGGCACGAGCAGTACTTC.